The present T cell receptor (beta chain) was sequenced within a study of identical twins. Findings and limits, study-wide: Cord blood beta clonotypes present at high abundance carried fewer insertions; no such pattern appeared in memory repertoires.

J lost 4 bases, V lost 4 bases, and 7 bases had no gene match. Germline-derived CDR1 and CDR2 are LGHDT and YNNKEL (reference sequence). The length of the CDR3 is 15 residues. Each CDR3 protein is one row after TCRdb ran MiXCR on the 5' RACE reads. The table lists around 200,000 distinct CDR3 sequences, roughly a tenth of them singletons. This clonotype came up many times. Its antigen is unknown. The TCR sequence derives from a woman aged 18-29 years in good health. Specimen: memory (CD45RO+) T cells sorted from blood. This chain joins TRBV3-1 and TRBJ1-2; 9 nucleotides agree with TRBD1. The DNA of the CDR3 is TGTGCCAGCAGCCTTGGGACAGGGAGATCCTATGGCTACACCTTC. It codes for CASSLGTGRSYGYTF.